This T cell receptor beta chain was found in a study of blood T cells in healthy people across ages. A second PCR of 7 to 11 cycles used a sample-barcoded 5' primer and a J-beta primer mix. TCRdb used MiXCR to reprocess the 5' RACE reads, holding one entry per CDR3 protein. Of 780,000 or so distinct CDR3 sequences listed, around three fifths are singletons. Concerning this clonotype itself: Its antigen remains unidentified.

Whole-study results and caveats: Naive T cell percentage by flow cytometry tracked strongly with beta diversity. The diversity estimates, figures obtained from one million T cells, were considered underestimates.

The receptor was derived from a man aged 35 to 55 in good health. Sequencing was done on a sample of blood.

The chain's CDR3 is CASSQEGLAVDIQYF. CDR3 nucleotide sequence: TGTGCCAGCAGCCAAGAGGGACTAGCGGTGGACATTCAGTACTTC. The V call is TRBV4-2, the J call TRBJ2-4; the match to TRBD2 covers 11 bases. CDR3 length: 15 amino acids. The germline V gene encodes CDR1 LGHNA and CDR2 YNFKEQ. The V and J ends lost 0 bases and 8 bases, in that order; junction bases with no gene match: 3.